What follows are 21 T cell receptor beta chains derived from one specimen sequenced in a study of shared clonotypes between healthy human individuals. Clones were read by immunoSEQ multiplex PCR, and TCRdb kept only the in-frame ones, dropping some. The table records about 530,000 clones, 96% of them present only once. Sequences were obtained from naive CD4+ T cells sorted from blood. The subset denotes: CD45RA+ positively selected. Receptors originate from a woman in her thirties in good health.

The V gene is TRBV2, the J gene TRBJ1-1, with TRBD1 matching over 9 bases. Germline V gene lookup returns CDR1 SNHLY and CDR2 FYNNEI. The CDR3 consists of 15 residues. V trimming: 6 bases; J trimming: 4 bases; junction bases outside the gene matches: 9. The DNA of the CDR3 is TGTGCCAGCAGGGACAGGGGATATGCACCCACTGAAGCTTTCTTT. Amino acid sequence: CASRDRGYAPTEAFF.

The CDR3: CASTWAEETQYF. The CDR3 DNA is TGTGCCAGCACTTGGGCAGAAGAGACCCAGTACTTC. The rearrangement uses TRBV6-1 and TRBJ2-5; D not resolved. CDR3 length: 12 amino acids. Germline loops: CDR1 MNHNS, CDR2 SASEGT. Trimming removed 7 bases from V and 3 bases from J, with 9 bases in between.

The chain employs TRBV5-4 and TRBJ2-2; D perhaps matches TRBD1 (5 bases). Deletions cut 5 bases from V and 4 bases from J, with 18 bases between. Germline-derived CDR1 and CDR2 are SGHNT and YYREEE (reference sequence). The CDR3 has 16 residues. The DNA of the CDR3 is TGTGCCAGCAGTTCTGATCGGGTCAGGGCCACCGGGGAGCTGTTTTTT. This sequence encodes CASSSDRVRATGELFF.

The gene calls are TRBV28 and TRBJ1-1; 10 bases line up with TRBD1. This CDR3 comprises 15 residues. The V and J ends lost 3 bases and 0 bases, in that order; junction bases with no gene match: 1. Germline CDR1 MDHEN, CDR2 SYDVKM. The CDR3 DNA follows: TGTGCCAGCAGTTTGGGGACAGGGGTGAACACTGAAGCTTTCTTT. This encodes CASSLGTGVNTEAFF. Variable domain in full (rest from reference TRBV28 and TRBJ1-1): DVKVTQSSRYLVKRTGEKVFLECVQDMDHENMFWYRQDPGLGLRLIYFSYDVKMKEKGDIPEGYSVSREKKERFSLILESASTNQTSMYLCASSLGTGVNTEAFFGQGTRLTVV.

In the case of this clone: The junction differs from germline at one of its ends, possibly a read error. The chain is built from TRBV2 and TRBJ1-5, with D possibly being TRBD1 (5 bases). CDR3 length: 15 residues. The germline V gene has CDR1 SNHLY and CDR2 FYNNEI. Written as DNA, the CDR3 is TGTGCCAGCAGGGAAGGGGCTCATAGCAATCAGCCCCAGCATTTT. This codes for CASREGAHSNQPQHF. Complete variable domain (other parts from reference TRBV2 and TRBJ1-5): EPEVTQTPSHQVTQMGQEVILRCVPISNHLYFYWYRQILGQKVEFLVSFYNNEISEKSEIFDDQFSVERPDGSNFTLKIRSTKLEDSAMYFCASREGAHSNQPQHFGDGTRLSIL.

The chain couples TRBV27 to TRBJ2-2; tentatively, D is TRBD1 or TRBD2 (5 bases each). The CDR3 consists of 16 residues. Germline V lookup: CDR1 MNHEY, CDR2 SMNVEV (reference sequence). V lost 8 bases and J 4 bases, leaving 20 bases between the germline ends. The CDR3 reads CASARGTQRSTGELFF. CDR3 sequence (DNA): TGTGCCAGCGCCCGAGGGACCCAACGTAGCACCGGGGAGCTGTTTTTT.

This rearrangement joins TRBV4-1 to TRBJ2-1; the D gene could be TRBD1 or TRBD2 (5 bases each). CDR3 length equals 14 residues. V was clipped by 4 bases and J by 3 bases, with 10 bases between them. Germline V gives CDR1 MGHRA, CDR2 YSYEKL. This chain's CDR3 is CASSLGDVYNEQFF. CDR3 in DNA: TGCGCCAGCAGCCTGGGGGACGTCTACAATGAGCAGTTCTTC.

V gene TRBV6-5 combines with J gene TRBJ1-1, with 9 bases that match TRBD1. After removal of 4 bases from V and 4 bases from J, the junction contained 10 bases not matched to a gene. CDR1 is MNHEY and CDR2 is SVGAGI in the germline V gene. This CDR3 region has 16 residues. The CDR3: CASSFYRGQRITEAFF. The CDR3 nucleotides read TGTGCCAGCAGTTTTTACAGGGGGCAAAGGATCACTGAAGCTTTCTTT.

V gene TRBV18 combines with J gene TRBJ2-2; D is unresolved. Per the germline V gene, CDR1 is KGHSH and CDR2 is LQKENI. Between the trimmed V and J ends, which lost 2 bases and 8 bases, there was a span of 21 bases. This CDR3 spans 17 amino acids. CDR3 residues: CASSPSWSEFSSGELFF. CDR3 coding DNA: TGTGCCAGCTCACCAAGTTGGTCAGAATTCTCATCAGGGGAGCTGTTTTTT. Using reference TRBV18 and TRBJ2-2 for the parts outside the CDR3, the full variable domain is NAGVMQNPRHLVRRRGQEARLRCSPMKGHSHVYWYRQLPEEGLKFMVYLQKENIIDESGMPKERFSAEFPKEGPSILRIQQVVRGDSAAYFCASSPSWSEFSSGELFFGEGSRLTVL.

The genes are TRBV5-8 and TRBJ2-7; D may be TRBD2 (6 bases). The CDR3 is made up of 15 amino acids. V was clipped by 4 bases and J by 2 bases, with 16 bases between them. Germline CDR1 and CDR2: SGHTS and YDEGEE. DNA for the CDR3: TGTGCCAGCAGCCCGGATGCGGGGCGGACCTACGAGCAGTACTTC. Amino acid sequence: CASSPDAGRTYEQYF.

Worth noting for this clone: In the same sample, other DNA sequences code for this CDR3. The rearrangement joins TRBV5-1 to TRBJ2-5; 8 nucleotides match TRBD1. The germline gives CDR1 SGHRS, CDR2 YFSETQ. V lost 1 base to trimming and J lost 4 bases; unmatched junction nucleotides: 0. This CDR3 comprises 13 residues. CDR3 DNA sequence: TGCGCCAGCAGCTTGACAGGGGGAGAGACCCAGTACTTC. Translation gives CASSLTGGETQYF.

The chain couples TRBV29-1 to TRBJ1-2; 7 bases agree with TRBD1. This CDR3 comprises 15 residues. Germline CDR1 and CDR2: SQVTM and ANQGSEA. The J segment lost 4 bases and the V segment lost 3 bases, leaving 11 bases of the junction unmatched. Here the CDR3 DNA reads TGCAGCGTTGAGAAGGCGAACAGGGGCTCCTATGGCTACACCTTC. Its translation: CSVEKANRGSYGYTF.

This CDR3 is CSVPGGKGRSGYTF. The CDR3 coding sequence is TGCAGCGTCCCCGGTGGGAAGGGGCGGAGTGGCTACACCTTC. V and J are TRBV29-1 and TRBJ1-2; weak D call: TRBD1 (5 bases). Germline V lookup: CDR1 SQVTM, CDR2 ANQGSEA. The V and J ends lost 6 bases and 7 bases respectively, with 21 bases between them. The length of the CDR3 is 14 residues.

This clone came up a few times. This chain joins TRBV9 and TRBJ1-1; 8 positions agree with TRBD1. Germline loops: CDR1 SGDLS, CDR2 YYNGEE. V was clipped by 5 bases and J by 4 bases; unmatched bases: 7. The CDR3 contains 14 residues. For the CDR3, the DNA is TGTGCCAGCAGTATTGGACAGGGATTCACTGAAGCTTTCTTT. It translates to CASSIGQGFTEAFF.

The gene calls are TRBV19 and TRBJ1-4, with 8 bases that match TRBD1. Germline trimming cut 6 bases from V and 7 bases from J; bases unmatched to any gene: 7. Germline V gives CDR1 LNHDA, CDR2 SQIVND (reference sequence). This CDR3 is 14 amino acids long. The DNA of the CDR3 is TGTGCCAGTAGGACGACAGGGGCGGGTGAAAAACTGTTTTTT. This sequence encodes CASRTTGAGEKLFF.

The rearrangement joins TRBV27 to TRBJ2-5; possibly TRBD1 for D (6 bases). The J call is uncertain, as TRBJ2-7 better fits the DNA end. This CDR3 is built from 14 residues. Germline V gene sequence: CDR1 MNHEY, CDR2 SMNVEV (reference sequence). The CDR3 DNA reads as TGTGCCAGCAGCACCCTTCGGGACACCTACGAGCAGTACTTC. Amino acid sequence: CASSTLRDTYEQYF.

The CDR3 sequence is CASSLGLQDTQYF. CDR3 nucleotide sequence: TGTGCCAGCAGCTTAGGCTTGCAAGATACGCAGTATTTT. The chain has TRBV11-3 and TRBJ2-3; D remains ambiguous. Germline CDR1 and CDR2: SGHNT and YENEEA. Trimming took off 1 base at V and 5 bases at J, with 7 bases between the two ends. The CDR3 has 13 residues.

The chain has TRBV28 and TRBJ1-1, with no clear D. Germline V gene sequence: CDR1 MDHEN, CDR2 SYDVKM. Trimming removed 3 bases at V and 0 bases at J, with 8 bases between. The CDR3 contains 14 residues. CDR3 nucleotides: TGTGCCAGCAGTTTTATACAGTTGAACACTGAAGCTTTCTTT. Its protein product is CASSFIQLNTEAFF.

Of note for this clone: Other DNA sequences of this sample code for an identical CDR3. The chain links TRBV19 to TRBJ2-6; no clear D gene. Germline CDR1 LNHDA, CDR2 SQIVND (reference sequence). The germline V and J ends were trimmed by 8 bases and 0 bases, with 5 bases remaining between them. The CDR3 sequence is 13 residues long. This CDR3 reads CASSGSGANVLTF. CDR3 DNA: TGTGCCAGTTCTGGCTCTGGGGCCAACGTCCTGACTTTC.

The chain joins TRBV2 to TRBJ2-1; 11 bases line up with TRBD2. From germline, CDR1 is SNHLY and CDR2 FYNNEI. Trimming took 6 bases from V and 1 from J; bases not matched to a gene: 11. This CDR3 has 18 amino acids. CDR3 DNA: TGTGCCAGCAGGGGCGGGGCTAGCGGGAGGTCGTCCTACAATGAGCAGTTCTTC. Translated, it gives CASRGGASGRSSYNEQFF. The full variable domain, completed using reference TRBV2 and TRBJ2-1, is EPEVTQTPSHQVTQMGQEVILRCVPISNHLYFYWYRQILGQKVEFLVSFYNNEISEKSEIFDDQFSVERPDGSNFTLKIRSTKLEDSAMYFCASRGGASGRSSYNEQFFGPGTRLTVL.

The chain recombines TRBV5-4 with TRBJ2-7; 8 nucleotides agree with TRBD1. The CDR3 extends over 14 amino acids. The V and J ends lost 4 bases and 9 bases, in that order; junction bases with no gene match: 12. Looked up from germline, CDR1 is SGHNT and CDR2 is YYREEE (reference sequence). CDR3 in DNA: TGTGCCAGCAGCACGCCCGGACAGGGAGGAGGGCAGTACTTC. This encodes CASSTPGQGGGQYF.